This T cell receptor (beta chain) was captured by sequencing in a study of blood T cell repertoires in COVID-19. Looking at the study overall: Samples taken during acute and convalescent COVID-19 were collected in the United States, Italy and Spain.

The germline V gene encodes CDR1 SGHNT and CDR2 YENEEA. Trimming shortened V by 4 bases and J by 0 bases, and 3 bases separated the two germline ends. This CDR3 spans 12 amino acids. Original methodology: Amplification of reference gene primers provided the estimated nucleated cell counts. The method was immunoSEQ multiplex PCR; TCRdb's version includes in-frame clones alone and lacks a portion of them. V, J and clone size reflect that table, while D and trimming were determined from the DNA. In the table there are 120,000 to 150,000 clones, around 82% of which are singletons. This chain connects TRBV11-3 to TRBJ2-5; D gene uncertain. The specimen sequenced was peripheral blood. The receptor comes from a man aged 55 to 70 with acute or convalescent COVID-19. CDR3 sequence reads: CASSSNQETQYF. CDR3 bases: TGTGCCAGCAGCTCTAACCAAGAGACCCAGTACTTC.